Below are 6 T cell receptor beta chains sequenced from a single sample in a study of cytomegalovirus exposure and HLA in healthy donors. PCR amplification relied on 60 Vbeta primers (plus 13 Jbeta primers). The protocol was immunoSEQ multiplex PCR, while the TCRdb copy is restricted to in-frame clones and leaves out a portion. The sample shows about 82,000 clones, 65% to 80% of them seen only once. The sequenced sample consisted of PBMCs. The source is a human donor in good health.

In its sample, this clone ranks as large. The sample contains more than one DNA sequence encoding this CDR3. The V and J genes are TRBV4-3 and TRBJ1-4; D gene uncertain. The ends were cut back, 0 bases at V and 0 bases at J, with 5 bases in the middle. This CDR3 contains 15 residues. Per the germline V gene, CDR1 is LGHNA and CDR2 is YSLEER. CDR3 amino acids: CASSQDGATNEKLFF. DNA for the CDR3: TGCGCCAGCAGCCAAGACGGAGCAACTAATGAAAAACTGTTTTTT.

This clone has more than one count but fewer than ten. CDR3 in DNA: TGTGCCAGCAGCTTGGGGCAGGCAGGGTGGCAAGAGACCCAGTACTTC. Encoded protein: CASSLGQAGWQETQYF. This rearrangement joins TRBV5-8 to TRBJ2-5; TRBD1 might be the D (5 bases). This CDR3 has 16 residues. Trimming pared 0 bases from V and 2 bases from J, leaving 14 bases between. CDR1 and CDR2 from the germline V gene are SGHTS and YDEGEE.

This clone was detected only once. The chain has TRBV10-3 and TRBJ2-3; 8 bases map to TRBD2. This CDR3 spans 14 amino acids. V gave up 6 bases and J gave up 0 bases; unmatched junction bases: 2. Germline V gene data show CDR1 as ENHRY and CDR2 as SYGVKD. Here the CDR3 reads CAIRASGSTDTQYF. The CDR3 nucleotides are TGTGCCATCAGGGCTAGCGGGAGCACAGATACGCAGTATTTT.

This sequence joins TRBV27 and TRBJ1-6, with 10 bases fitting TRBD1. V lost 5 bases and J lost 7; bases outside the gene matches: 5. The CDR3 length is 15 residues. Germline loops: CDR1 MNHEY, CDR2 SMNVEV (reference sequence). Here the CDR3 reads CASSPRQGANSPLHF. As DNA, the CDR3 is TGTGCCAGCAGTCCACGACAGGGGGCGAATTCACCCCTCCACTTT.

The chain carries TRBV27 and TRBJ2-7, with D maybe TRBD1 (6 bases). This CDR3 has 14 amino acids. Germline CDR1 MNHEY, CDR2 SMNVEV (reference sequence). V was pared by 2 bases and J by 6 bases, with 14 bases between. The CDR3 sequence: CASSLQGNRGEQYF. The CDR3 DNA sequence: TGTGCCAGCAGTTTACAGGGGAATCGGGGCGAGCAGTACTTC.

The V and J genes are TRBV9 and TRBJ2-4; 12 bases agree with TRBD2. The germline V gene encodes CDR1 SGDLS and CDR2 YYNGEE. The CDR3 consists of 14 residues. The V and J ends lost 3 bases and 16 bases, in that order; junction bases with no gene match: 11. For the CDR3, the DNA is TGTGCCAGCAGCGCTAACGGTCTAGCGGGGGGGGTTTACTTC. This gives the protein CASSANGLAGGVYF.